One sample yielded the 4 T cell receptor beta chains listed below, sequenced in a study of blood T cell repertoires in COVID-19. The table came from immunoSEQ multiplex PCR; TCRdb's copy has only in-frame clones and leaves some out. The sample records some 170,000 clones, approximately 86% being singletons. The sequenced sample consisted of peripheral blood. All receptors come from a woman aged 60 to 75 who had recovered from COVID-19.

The V gene is TRBV28, the J gene TRBJ2-7; possible D gene TRBD2, 5 bases. V shed 6 bases and J shed 2 bases, with 11 bases lying between them. CDR3 length: 13 residues. Germline assignment: CDR1 MDHEN and CDR2 SYDVKM. CDR3 sequence: CASSPPGTYEQYF. CDR3 coding DNA: TGTGCCAGCAGCCCTCCGGGAACCTACGAGCAGTACTTC.

Points on this clone: Other nucleotide sequences in the sample specify the same CDR3. The chain combines TRBV18 with TRBJ1-5; the match to TRBD1 covers 12 bases. Germline trimming cut 3 bases from V and 2 bases from J; bases unmatched to any gene: 2. CDR1 is KGHSH, CDR2 LQKENI, per germline. This CDR3 region has 16 residues. This CDR3 is CASSPGQGARNQPQHF. DNA of the CDR3: TGTGCCAGCTCACCGGGACAGGGGGCGCGCAATCAGCCCCAGCATTTT.

J is TRBJ2-7 and V is TRBV5-8; D perhaps matches TRBD1 (5 bases). V was shortened by 4 bases and J by 1 base, with 15 bases between the two germline ends. CDR1 and CDR2 (germline): SGHTS, YDEGEE. The CDR3 is 15 amino acids. The chain's CDR3 is CASSLPTVPSYEQYF. The CDR3 region has the DNA TGTGCCAGCAGCCTGCCGACAGTCCCTTCCTACGAGCAGTACTTC.

The chain employs TRBV5-4 and TRBJ2-7; weak D call: TRBD1 (5 bases). This CDR3 has 14 amino acids. V was clipped by 2 bases and J by 5 bases, with 14 bases between them. CDR1 SGHNT and CDR2 YYREEE come from the germline V gene (reference sequence). The CDR3 DNA reads as TGTGCCAGCAGCTTATTGGCAGGGTACGACGAGCAGTACTTC. Translation: CASSLLAGYDEQYF.